This TCR beta chain was retrieved from a study of CD8 T cells in ankylosing spondylitis. Each CDR3 protein gets one entry after TCRdb re-called the 5' RACE reads with MiXCR. Here the sample spans under 250,000 distinct CDR3 sequences, less than 9.5% being singletons. Looked up from germline, CDR1 is SGHVS and CDR2 is FNYEAQ. CDR3 length: 16 amino acids. V was clipped by 2 bases and J by 5 bases, with 16 bases between them. This chain joins TRBV7-6 and TRBJ2-1, with D tentatively TRBD2 (6 bases). The sample taken for sequencing was blood, either unsorted or a sorted T cell fraction (not recorded which). This receptor was identified in a female donor with ankylosing spondylitis or in good health (not recorded which). Written as DNA, the CDR3 is TGTGCCAGCAGCTTAAACCCTAGCGCTGGGGACAATGAGCAGTTCTTC. Protein sequence: CASSLNPSAGDNEQFF. Complete variable domain (other parts from reference TRBV7-6 and TRBJ2-1): GAGVSQSPRYKVTKRGQDVALRCDPISGHVSLYWYRQALGQGPEFLTYFNYEAQQDKSGLPNDRFSAERPEGSISTLTIQRTEQRDSAMYRCASSLNPSAGDNEQFFGPGTRLTVL.